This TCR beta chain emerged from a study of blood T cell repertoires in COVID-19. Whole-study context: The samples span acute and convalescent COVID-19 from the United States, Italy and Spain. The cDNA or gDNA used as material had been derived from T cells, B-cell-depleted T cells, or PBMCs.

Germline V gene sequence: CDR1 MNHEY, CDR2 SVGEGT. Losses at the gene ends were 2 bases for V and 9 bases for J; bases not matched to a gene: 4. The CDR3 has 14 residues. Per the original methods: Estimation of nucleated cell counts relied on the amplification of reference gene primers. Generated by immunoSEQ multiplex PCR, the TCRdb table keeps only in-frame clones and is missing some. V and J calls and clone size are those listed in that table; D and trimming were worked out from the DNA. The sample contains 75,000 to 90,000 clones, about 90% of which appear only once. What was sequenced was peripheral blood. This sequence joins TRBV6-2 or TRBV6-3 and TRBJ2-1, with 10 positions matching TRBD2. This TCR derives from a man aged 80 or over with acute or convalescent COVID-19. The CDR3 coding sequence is TGTGCCAGCAGTTACCCGGGGACTAGCGCTGAGCAGTTCTTC. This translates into CASSYPGTSAEQFF.